These 19 T cell receptor beta chains share one sample of origin, sequenced in a study of blood T cell repertoires in COVID-19. Profiled with immunoSEQ multiplex PCR; TCRdb holds only in-frame clones, not every one. Among 250,000 or so clones, 84% were seen once, and the ten largest hold approximately 2%. The sequencing sample was made of peripheral blood. The source is a man between 40 and 49 years old who had recovered from COVID-19.

The chain uses TRBV10-3 and TRBJ2-2; 9 positions match TRBD1. This CDR3 is 16 amino acids long. After removal of 10 bases from V and 3 bases from J, the junction contained 12 bases not matched to a gene. Germline CDR1 is ENHRY and CDR2 is SYGVKD. DNA for the CDR3: TGTGCCACCTCAGGGAAGACAGGGGGGGACACCGGGGAGCTGTTTTTT. Amino acids: CATSGKTGGDTGELFF.

The CDR3 DNA is TGTGCCAGCGGGTCGACAGGGGACCAAGAGACCCAGTACTTC. Translated, it gives CASGSTGDQETQYF. This rearrangement joins TRBV7-9 to TRBJ2-5; 8 nucleotides match TRBD1. Germline values: CDR1 SEHNR, CDR2 FQNEAQ (reference sequence). The CDR3 has 14 residues. With V trimmed by 8 bases and J by 0 bases, 5 bases remained unmatched. Complete variable domain (other parts from reference TRBV7-9 and TRBJ2-5): DTGVSQNPRHKITKRGQNVTFRCDPISEHNRLYWYRQTLGQGPEFLTYFQNEAQLEKSRLLSDRFSAERPKGSFSTLEIQRTEQGDSAMYLCASGSTGDQETQYFGPGTRLLVL.

This chain joins TRBV20-1 and TRBJ1-1; D is ambiguous. Germline lookup yields CDR1 DFQATT and CDR2 SNEGSKA (reference sequence). The germline V and J ends were trimmed by 5 bases and 1 base, with 5 bases remaining between them. CDR3 length: 11 residues. This chain's CDR3 is CSASKNTEAFF. The DNA of the CDR3 is TGCAGTGCTTCCAAGAACACTGAAGCTTTCTTT.

The V and J genes are TRBV5-6 and TRBJ2-7; D is uncertain. The CDR3 contains 14 residues. Germline lookup yields CDR1 SGHDT and CDR2 YYEEEE. Deletions cut 4 bases from V and 3 bases from J, with 14 bases between. The CDR3 reads CASSRDGVLYEQYF. DNA for the CDR3: TGTGCCAGCAGCCGCGACGGAGTACTCTACGAGCAGTACTTC. Variable domain in full (rest from reference TRBV5-6 and TRBJ2-7): DAGVTQSPTHLIKTRGQQVTLRCSPKSGHDTVSWYQQALGQGPQFIFQYYEEEERQRGNFPDRFSGHQFPNYSSELNVNALLLGDSALYLCASSRDGVLYEQYFGPGTRLTVT.

This clone appeared many times. Other DNA sequences in the same sample also yield this CDR3. The rearrangement uses TRBV7-8 and TRBJ2-7, with 9 positions matching TRBD1. V shed 5 bases, J shed 3 bases, and the junction held 8 bases outside the gene matches. Germline CDR1 and CDR2: SGHVS and FQNEAQ. The CDR3 has 15 residues. CDR3 sequence (DNA): TGTGCCAGCAGCCCCGGACAGGGGCTAAACTACGAGCAGTACTTC. It is translated as CASSPGQGLNYEQYF.

The table lists this clone with a count of one. The chain recombines TRBV6-5 with TRBJ2-7; D possibly corresponds to TRBD1 (6 bases). V gave up 6 bases and J gave up 4 bases, with 10 bases separating them. CDR1 and CDR2 (germline): MNHEY, SVGAGI. The CDR3 has 12 amino acids. This CDR3 is CASRQTGYEQYF. Here the CDR3 DNA reads TGTGCCAGCAGGCAAACAGGGTACGAGCAGTACTTC.

J is TRBJ2-5 and V is TRBV5-1; 11 bases align to TRBD2. Trimming cost V 5 bases and J 4 bases; bases outside gene matches: 4. The CDR3 consists of 14 residues. Germline CDR1 and CDR2: SGHRS and YFSETQ. In nucleotides, the CDR3 is TGCGCCAGCAGTCCTGGACTAGCGGGAGAGACCCAGTACTTC. Translating gives CASSPGLAGETQYF.

The V and J genes are TRBV5-1 and TRBJ1-6, with 9 bases aligning to TRBD1. Germline-derived CDR1 and CDR2 are SGHRS and YFSETQ. This CDR3 has 17 amino acids. Trimming took 0 bases from V and 14 from J; bases not matched to a gene: 15. The DNA of the CDR3 is TGCGCCAGCAGCTTGGTGTACGGGACAGGGTCTAAATGGGCCCTCCACTTT. It specifies CASSLVYGTGSKWALHF.

This chain uses TRBV6-6 with TRBJ2-7; TRBD1 aligns across 7 bases. This CDR3 comprises 13 residues. V lost 2 bases and J lost 5; bases outside the gene matches: 3. Germline CDR1 is MNHNY and CDR2 is SVGAGI (reference sequence). The DNA of the CDR3 is TGTGCCAGCAGTTACCCCGGACAGGACGAGCAGTACTTC. It specifies CASSYPGQDEQYF.

CDR3 loop: CAWSALGPYEQYF. Written as DNA, the CDR3 is TGTGCCTGGAGTGCCCTAGGCCCCTACGAGCAGTACTTC. The rearrangement uses TRBV30 and TRBJ2-7; no firm D call. This CDR3 is built from 13 residues. The germline V gene encodes CDR1 GTSNPN and CDR2 SVGIG (reference sequence). V lost 1 base to trimming and J lost 2 bases, with 9 bases between them.

The J gene is TRBJ1-4, the V gene TRBV6-6, with 9 bases identical to TRBD1. V dropped 4 bases and J dropped 8; count of bases not matched to a gene: 5. The CDR3 is 14 amino acids. In germline, CDR1 is MNHNY, CDR2 SVGAGI (reference sequence). The CDR3 sequence: CASSSPTGGEKLFF. CDR3 sequence (DNA): TGTGCCAGCAGTTCACCGACAGGGGGGGAAAAACTGTTTTTT.

The chain employs TRBV7-2 and TRBJ2-2, with D unresolved. The germline V gene has CDR1 SGHTA and CDR2 FQGNSA. V dropped 2 bases and J dropped 6 bases, with 13 bases sitting between them. The CDR3 is 15 residues long. CDR3 protein: CASSLYVMSAGELFF. DNA of the CDR3: TGTGCCAGCAGCTTATATGTGATGAGCGCCGGGGAGCTGTTTTTT.

V usage is TRBV10-3 and J usage is TRBJ2-3; 12 nucleotides line up with TRBD2. Germline CDR1 reads ENHRY; CDR2 reads SYGVKD. The CDR3 is made up of 15 amino acids. J gave up 4 bases and V 4 bases, and 3 bases lay outside the gene matches. CDR3 sequence: CAISGLAGAADTQYF. CDR3 bases: TGTGCCATCAGTGGACTAGCGGGAGCCGCAGATACGCAGTATTTT.

This clone has a handful of counts. The chain combines TRBV20-1 with TRBJ1-2; D is ambiguous. In germline, CDR1 is DFQATT, CDR2 SNEGSKA (reference sequence). The CDR3 extends over 10 amino acids. V lost 6 bases and J 1 base, leaving 3 bases between the germline ends. CDR3 in amino acids: CSAHNYGYTF. CDR3 sequence (DNA): TGCAGTGCACATAACTATGGCTACACCTTC.

This chain joins TRBV30 and TRBJ1-4; weak D call: TRBD1 (5 bases). Germline V gives CDR1 GTSNPN, CDR2 SVGIG (reference sequence). The CDR3 consists of 12 residues. Between the trimmed V and J ends, which lost 2 bases and 6 bases, there was a span of 7 bases. Here the CDR3 DNA reads TGTGCCTGGAGTCCGGGGGATGAAAAACTGTTTTTT. Its protein product is CAWSPGDEKLFF.

The rearrangement uses TRBV5-1 and TRBJ2-1, with 12 positions matching TRBD2. Per the germline V gene, CDR1 is SGHRS and CDR2 is YFSETQ. V shed 4 bases, J shed 6 bases, and the junction held 5 bases outside the gene matches. The CDR3 has 15 residues. The CDR3 region is CASSPLAGGSNEQFF. Written as DNA, the CDR3 is TGCGCCAGCAGCCCACTAGCGGGGGGTTCCAATGAGCAGTTCTTC. The complete variable domain, with remaining parts taken from reference TRBV5-1 and TRBJ2-1, reads KAGVTQTPRYLIKTRGQQVTLSCSPISGHRSVSWYQQTPGQGLQFLFEYFSETQRNKGNFPGRFSGRQFSNSRSEMNVSTLELGDSALYLCASSPLAGGSNEQFFGPGTRLTVL.

The gene calls are TRBV11-2 and TRBJ2-1; tentatively, D is TRBD2 (5 bases). The CDR3 is 13 amino acids. CDR1 is SGHAT and CDR2 is FQNNGV in the germline V gene. V was trimmed by 1 base and J by 9 bases, leaving 10 bases between them. This CDR3 reads CASSLGLSVEQFF. The CDR3 nucleotides are TGTGCCAGCAGCTTAGGACTAAGCGTTGAGCAGTTCTTC.

About this clone itself: Other DNA variants within this sample encode the same CDR3. This chain connects TRBV7-8 to TRBJ2-7; D remains ambiguous. V was trimmed by 3 bases and J by 0 bases, leaving 6 bases between them. Germline CDR1 is SGHVS and CDR2 is FQNEAQ. The length of the CDR3 is 13 residues. The CDR3 DNA follows: TGTGCCAGCAGCTTGTCGGGCTCCTACGAGCAGTACTTC. As protein: CASSLSGSYEQYF.

This chain joins TRBV4-1 and TRBJ1-2, with D hard to call. The V and J ends lost 1 base and 4 bases respectively, with 19 bases between them. Germline-derived CDR1 and CDR2 are MGHRA and YSYEKL. This CDR3 region has 17 residues. CDR3 in DNA: TGCGCCAGCAGCCAAGCTCGTATGGAGGACGGCGTCTATGGCTACACCTTC. It codes for CASSQARMEDGVYGYTF.